This TCR beta chain is from a study of blood T cell repertoires in COVID-19. About the research overall: Researchers got acute and convalescent COVID-19 samples from the United States, Italy and Spain. Nucleic acid was either cDNA or gDNA, and it came from T cells, B-cell-depleted T cells, or PBMCs.

The CDR3 contains 13 residues. Trimming took 0 bases from V and 8 from J, leaving 11 bases between them. The germline V gene encodes CDR1 SGDLS and CDR2 YYNGEE. Per the original methods: Estimation of nucleated cell counts was performed using reference gene primer amplification. Sequencing used immunoSEQ multiplex PCR; TCRdb keeps in-frame clones, though not all of them. From that table come the V and J calls and clone size; the DNA was used to work out D and trimming. Seen here are approximately 200,000 clones, 88% observed once, and the top ten hold roughly 4%. This clone has more than one count but fewer than ten.

This receptor was identified in a woman aged 25 to 45 with acute or convalescent COVID-19. Sequencing was carried out using peripheral blood. The chain combines TRBV9 with TRBJ1-2; tentative D call: TRBD1 (6 bases). Here the CDR3 reads CASSVEQGIGYTF. CDR3 bases: TGTGCCAGCAGCGTAGAACAGGGAATAGGCTACACCTTC.